This entry features one TCR beta chain sequence. The data were taken from a study of blood T cell repertoires in COVID-19. Study at large: PBMCs, B-cell-depleted T cells, or T cells were the source of the cDNA or gDNA that made up the material.

The V segment lost 3 bases and the J segment 4 bases; nucleotides outside the gene matches: 1. Germline loops: CDR1 MNHEY, CDR2 SMNVEV (reference sequence). This CDR3 is 13 amino acids long. Assay: immunoSEQ multiplex PCR; the TCRdb copy retains only in-frame clones and omits some. Of some 510,000 clones in the sample, approximately 87% were seen once. This study enrolled people aged 18 to 89 from around 26 US geographic areas. Cohorts were based on clinical histories the participants reported. Recovered participants had two consecutive negative NP/OP PCR tests, healthcare professional clearance, or symptom resolution.

Source material: PBMCs or T cells enriched from blood (not recorded which). The sequence came from a middle-aged woman who had recovered from COVID-19. The J gene is TRBJ1-2, the V gene TRBV27, with 8 nucleotides matching TRBD1. The CDR3 loop is CASSFDRGYGYTF. The CDR3 DNA sequence: TGTGCCAGCAGTTTTGACAGGGGCTATGGCTACACCTTC.